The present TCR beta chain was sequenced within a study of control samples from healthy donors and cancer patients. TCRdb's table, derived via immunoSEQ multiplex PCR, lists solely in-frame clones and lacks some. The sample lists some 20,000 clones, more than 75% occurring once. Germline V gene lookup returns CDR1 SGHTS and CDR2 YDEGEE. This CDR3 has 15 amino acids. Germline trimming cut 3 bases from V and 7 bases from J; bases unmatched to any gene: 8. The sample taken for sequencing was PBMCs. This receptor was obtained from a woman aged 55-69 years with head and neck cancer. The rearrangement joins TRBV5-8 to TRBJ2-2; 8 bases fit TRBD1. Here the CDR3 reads CASSSGRGQGGELFF. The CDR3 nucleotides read TGTGCCAGCAGCTCAGGCAGGGGGCAAGGCGGGGAGCTGTTTTTT.